This T cell receptor (beta chain) was retrieved from a study of identical twins. General observations from the study: The abundant beta clonotypes from cord blood had fewer insertions, and memory repertoires had none of this. Out-of-frame alpha sequences shared by twins were enriched for low generation probability.

This clonotype has at least ten counts. Its antigen is not identified. Trimming left V 7 bases short and J 5 bases short, with 18 bases between. The CDR3 has 14 amino acids. CDR1 and CDR2 (germline): SQVTM, ANQGSEA. Template switching added a universal primer site, and cDNA bore unique molecular identifiers. One entry per CDR3 protein results from TCRdb running MiXCR on the 5' RACE reads. This repertoire shows some 240,000 distinct CDR3 sequences, 6.5% to 9.5% found once; its top ten account for 2.5% to 3.5%. These data are also associated with another study on yellow fever vaccine responses in identical twins. According to that study: Each twin's T cell response to the vaccine was reported to look partly convergent and partly personalized.

The sequenced sample consisted of CD8+ T cells sorted from blood. The TCR sequence derives from a woman aged 18-29 years in good health. The chain has TRBV29-1 and TRBJ1-3; D ambiguous. The DNA of the CDR3 is TGCAGCGCTCTATTAGAGGGTCGCCGAAACACCATATATTTT. It yields the protein CSALLEGRRNTIYF.